The 23 T cell receptor beta chains reported below all come from one sample, sequenced in a study of glioma-infiltrating T cells after dendritic cell vaccination (dated by TCRdb to the mid-2010s). Library construction relied on the immunoSEQ multiplex PCR assay. TCRdb stores this immuneACCESS table with in-frame sequences only. Part of the clones is absent; in the studies checked, under half of the shortfall reflects unresolved V genes, and no reason is known for the rest. This sample lists 90,000 or so clones; more than 70% were detected once. Clones ranked in the top ten supply about 3.2% of the sample. The sample consisted of blood, taken before dendritic cell vaccination. All receptors derive from a human donor with glioblastoma.

This clone occurred once. V usage is TRBV7-3 and J usage is TRBJ2-7, with 10 nucleotides matching TRBD2. There are 13 residues in the CDR3. Germline V gene lookup returns CDR1 SGHTA and CDR2 FQGTGA. The junction had 7 bases not matched to a gene; V was cut back by 3 bases and J by 11 bases. The CDR3, as DNA: TGTGCCAGCAGCTTCCTAGCGGGAGAGGGCAAGTACTTC. Translated: CASSFLAGEGKYF.

This chain connects TRBV4-3 to TRBJ1-3; no firm D call. Per the germline V gene, CDR1 is LGHNA and CDR2 is YSLEER. CDR3 length equals 18 residues. V lost 0 bases to trimming and J lost 0 bases, with 15 bases between them. The CDR3 is CASSQEFLTLNSGNTIYF. The DNA for the CDR3 is TGCGCCAGCAGCCAAGAATTCTTAACATTGAACTCTGGAAACACCATATATTTT.

This chain connects TRBV5-8 to TRBJ2-5; 9 bases map to TRBD1. Trimming at V came to 3 bases and at J to 4 bases, leaving 7 bases not matched to a gene. The germline V gene encodes CDR1 SGHTS and CDR2 YDEGEE. This CDR3 comprises 15 residues. This CDR3 is CASSSGQGGGETQYF. The CDR3, as DNA: TGTGCCAGCAGCTCGGGACAGGGAGGAGGAGAGACCCAGTACTTC.

V is TRBV19 and J is TRBJ2-1; weak D call: TRBD2 (6 bases). This CDR3 has 12 amino acids. Germline CDR1 and CDR2: LNHDA and SQIVND (reference sequence). V lost 6 bases and J lost 7, with 10 bases in between. CDR3 in DNA: TGTGCCAGTAGCCTGGCGGGGAATGAGCAGTTCTTC. Its translation: CASSLAGNEQFF.

The V and J genes are TRBV6-5 and TRBJ2-1; 10 bases match TRBD2. Germline V gene lookup returns CDR1 MNHEY and CDR2 SVGAGI. V was clipped by 8 bases and J by 0 bases; unmatched bases: 1. CDR3 length equals 14 residues. CDR3 sequence reads: CASGLADSYNEQFF. CDR3 sequence (DNA): TGTGCCAGCGGACTAGCGGACTCCTACAATGAGCAGTTCTTC.

This clone was picked up one time. The V and J genes are TRBV4-1 and TRBJ2-7, with TRBD2 as a possible D gene (6 bases). CDR1 MGHRA and CDR2 YSYEKL come from the germline V gene. The CDR3 contains 14 residues. V was cut by 5 bases and J by 0 bases, with 11 bases left in between. In DNA, the CDR3 is TGCGCCAGCAGCGCACTAGCCAACTCCTACGAGCAGTACTTC. It yields the protein CASSALANSYEQYF.

CDR3 nucleotides: TGTGCCAGCACCATCACGGAGGGAGATGGCTACACCTTC. It yields the protein CASTITEGDGYTF. This rearrangement joins TRBV25-1 to TRBJ1-2; D call uncertain. Trimming stripped 7 bases from V and 6 bases from J, with 15 bases between. This CDR3 region has 13 residues. The germline CDR1 and CDR2 sequences are MGHDK and SYGVNS.

The chain employs TRBV7-8 and TRBJ2-1; 7 positions agree with TRBD1. In germline, CDR1 is SGHVS, CDR2 FQNEAQ. Trimming at V came to 5 bases and at J to 0 bases, leaving 7 bases not matched to a gene. The CDR3 length is 16 residues. The CDR3: CASSPPDRVSYNEQFF. The CDR3 DNA follows: TGTGCCAGCAGCCCACCCGACAGGGTCTCCTACAATGAGCAGTTCTTC.

The CDR3 DNA reads as TGCGCCAGCAGCCAAGATTCTGCGGGAGGTGAGGATGAGCAGTTCTTC. Protein sequence: CASSQDSAGGEDEQFF. The chain recombines TRBV4-3 with TRBJ2-1; 8 positions agree with TRBD2. Germline V gene lookup returns CDR1 LGHNA and CDR2 YSLEER. The trim removed 0 bases at V and 8 bases at J, leaving 9 bases unmatched. The CDR3 sequence is 16 residues long.

The chain joins TRBV6-1 to TRBJ1-1; 8 bases fit TRBD1. The CDR3 totals 14 residues. The trim removed 4 bases at V and 5 bases at J, leaving 6 bases unmatched. The germline V gene encodes CDR1 MNHNS and CDR2 SASEGT. The CDR3, as DNA: TGTGCCAGCAGTGTCCGGACAGGGAGGACTGAAGCTTTCTTT. Translating it yields CASSVRTGRTEAFF.

The V call is TRBV5-6, the J call TRBJ1-3; D gene unclear. Germline loops: CDR1 SGHDT, CDR2 YYEEEE. V was pared by 0 bases and J by 0 bases, with 7 bases between. The CDR3 is 15 residues long. DNA of the CDR3: TGTGCCAGCAGCTTGGATTCTTTCTCTGGAAACACCATATATTTT. Protein: CASSLDSFSGNTIYF.

This clone came up once. The CDR3 coding sequence is TGTGCCAGCAGCTCCTCTAGGGAGCAGTTCTTC. This gives the protein CASSSSREQFF. This sequence joins TRBV5-4 and TRBJ2-1; D ambiguous. The CDR3 length is 11 residues. Germline CDR1 SGHNT, CDR2 YYREEE (reference sequence). V was clipped by 3 bases and J by 10 bases, with 8 bases between them.

The CDR3 nucleotides read TGTGCCAGCAGCCCGCGAGGGGGAATTTACGAGCAGTACTTC. Residues: CASSPRGGIYEQYF. The rearrangement uses TRBV11-2 and TRBJ2-7; a weak D match, TRBD1 (6 bases). Trimming pared 5 bases from V and 4 bases from J, leaving 15 bases between. Germline CDR1 reads SGHAT; CDR2 reads FQNNGV. There are 14 residues in the CDR3.

The rearrangement links TRBV29-1 to TRBJ1-3, with D hard to call. The CDR3 runs to 15 residues. V was clipped by 5 bases and J by 0 bases, with 14 bases between them. Germline-derived CDR1 and CDR2 are SQVTM and ANQGSEA. CDR3 amino acids: CSVSRGASSGNTIYF. The CDR3 nucleotides read TGCAGCGTTAGTCGAGGAGCTTCCTCTGGAAACACCATATATTTT.

This chain joins TRBV6-5 and TRBJ2-3, with D perhaps TRBD1 (5 bases). This CDR3 has 14 residues. Looked up from germline, CDR1 is MNHEY and CDR2 is SVGAGI. The V end lost 1 base, the J end lost 3 bases, and 8 bases lay between the germline ends. CDR3 nucleotides: TGTGCCAGCAGTTACTGGCAGGGAACAGATACGCAGTATTTT. Translated: CASSYWQGTDTQYF.

CDR3 DNA sequence: TGTGCCAGCACCGGGGGGGTGGGGACCCACTACAATGAGCAGTTCTTC. Encoded protein: CASTGGVGTHYNEQFF. V and J are TRBV7-2 and TRBJ2-1; 8 bases match TRBD2. The CDR3 is made up of 16 amino acids. Germline V gives CDR1 SGHTA, CDR2 FQGNSA. Trimming removed 7 bases from V and 3 bases from J; junction bases left unmatched: 11.

The chain has TRBV5-1 and TRBJ2-3; tentatively, D is TRBD1 (5 bases). The CDR3 is 13 residues long. Per the germline V gene, CDR1 is SGHRS and CDR2 is YFSETQ. V was shortened by 3 bases and J by 1 base, with 6 bases between the two germline ends. CDR3 in amino acids: CASSWGGTDTQYF. CDR3 in DNA: TGCGCCAGCAGCTGGGGCGGCACAGATACGCAGTATTTT.

The chain employs TRBV28 and TRBJ2-3; tentative D call: TRBD1 (7 bases). The V and J ends lost 6 bases and 3 bases respectively, with 13 bases between them. The CDR3 has 14 amino acids. From germline, CDR1 is MDHEN and CDR2 SYDVKM. The CDR3 bases are TGTGCCAGCAGGGAGGCAGGGGGGACAGATACGCAGTATTTT. Translation gives CASREAGGTDTQYF.

In this sample, this clone turned up a few times. The chain is built from TRBV19 and TRBJ2-7, with 7 bases lining up with TRBD1. CDR3 length: 13 residues. Germline V gene sequence: CDR1 LNHDA, CDR2 SQIVND (reference sequence). V lost 10 bases and J lost 0; bases outside the gene matches: 6. CDR3 region: CATGQADSYEQYF. The CDR3 DNA follows: TGTGCCACCGGACAGGCCGACTCCTACGAGCAGTACTTC.

The chain uses TRBV10-3 and TRBJ2-7; perhaps TRBD2 as D (6 bases). CDR1 and CDR2 from the germline V gene are ENHRY and SYGVKD. CDR3 length: 15 amino acids. V lost 4 bases to trimming and J lost 5 bases, with 18 bases between them. The DNA for the CDR3 is TGTGCCATCAGTGGGGCAAGCGGGCCGGCCCACGAGCAGTACTTC. Protein product: CAISGASGPAHEQYF.

This chain joins TRBV29-1 and TRBJ2-3; possible D gene TRBD1, 6 bases. CDR3 size: 14 residues. The V end lost 6 bases, the J end lost 2 bases, and 15 bases lay between the germline ends. Germline lookup yields CDR1 SQVTM and CDR2 ANQGSEA. In DNA, the CDR3 is TGCAGCGTCGCCGGACAGATATCCACAGATACGCAGTATTTT. It codes for CSVAGQISTDTQYF.

The chain couples TRBV11-1 to TRBJ2-3; the D gene is possibly TRBD2 (7 bases). The CDR3 length is 15 residues. Germline lookup yields CDR1 SGHAT and CDR2 FQDESV (reference sequence). Trimming removed 5 bases from V and 5 bases from J, with 17 bases in between. The CDR3 coding sequence is TGTGCCAGCAGCCCGTGGGGGGGCCGGGAAGATACGCAGTATTTT. Its protein is CASSPWGGREDTQYF.

The chain links TRBV4-3 to TRBJ2-1, with D possibly being TRBD2 (5 bases). V lost 1 base to trimming and J lost 0 bases, with 10 bases between them. The CDR3 runs 16 residues. The germline gives CDR1 LGHNA, CDR2 YSLEER. This CDR3 reads CASSQGSGDSYNEQFF. As DNA, the CDR3 is TGCGCCAGCAGCCAAGGGAGCGGAGACTCCTACAATGAGCAGTTCTTC.